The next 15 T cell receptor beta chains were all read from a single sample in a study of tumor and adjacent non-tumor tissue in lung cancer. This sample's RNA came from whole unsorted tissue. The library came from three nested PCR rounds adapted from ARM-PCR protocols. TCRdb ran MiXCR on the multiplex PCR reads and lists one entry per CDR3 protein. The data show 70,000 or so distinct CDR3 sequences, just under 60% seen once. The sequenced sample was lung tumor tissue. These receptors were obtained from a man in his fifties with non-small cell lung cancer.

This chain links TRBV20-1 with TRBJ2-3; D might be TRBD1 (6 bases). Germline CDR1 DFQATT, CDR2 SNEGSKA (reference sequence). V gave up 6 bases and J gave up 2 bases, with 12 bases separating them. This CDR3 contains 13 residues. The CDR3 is CSAADSSTDTQYF. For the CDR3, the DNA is TGCAGTGCAGCGGACAGCTCCACAGATACGCAGTATTTT.

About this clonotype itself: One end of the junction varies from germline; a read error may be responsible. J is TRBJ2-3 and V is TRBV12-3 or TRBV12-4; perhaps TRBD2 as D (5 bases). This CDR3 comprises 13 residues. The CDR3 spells CDSSSALVRHRYF. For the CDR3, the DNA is TGTGACAGCAGCTCCGCACTAGTAAGGCATCGGTATTTT.

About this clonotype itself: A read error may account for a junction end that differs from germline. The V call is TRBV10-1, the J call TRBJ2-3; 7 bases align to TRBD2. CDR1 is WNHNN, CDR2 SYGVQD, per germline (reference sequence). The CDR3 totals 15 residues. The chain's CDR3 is CACSGRAASTDTQYF. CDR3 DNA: TGCGCCTGCAGTGGGAGGGCGGCGAGCACAGATACGCAGTATTTT.

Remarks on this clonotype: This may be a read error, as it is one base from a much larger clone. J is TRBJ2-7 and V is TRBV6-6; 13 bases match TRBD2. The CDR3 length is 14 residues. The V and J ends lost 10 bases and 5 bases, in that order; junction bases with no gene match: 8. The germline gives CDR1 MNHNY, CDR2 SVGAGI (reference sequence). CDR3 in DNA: TGTGCCAACAGGGGACTAGCGGGATCCGACGAGCAGTACTTC. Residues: CANRGLAGSDEQYF.

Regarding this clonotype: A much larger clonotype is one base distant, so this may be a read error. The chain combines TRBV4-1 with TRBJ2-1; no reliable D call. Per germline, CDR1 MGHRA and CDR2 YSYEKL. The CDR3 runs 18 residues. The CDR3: CASSQEGGSFSSTNEQLF. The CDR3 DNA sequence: TGCGCCAGCAGCCAAGAAGGCGGTAGCTTCAGTTCAACAAATGAGCAGCTCTTC.

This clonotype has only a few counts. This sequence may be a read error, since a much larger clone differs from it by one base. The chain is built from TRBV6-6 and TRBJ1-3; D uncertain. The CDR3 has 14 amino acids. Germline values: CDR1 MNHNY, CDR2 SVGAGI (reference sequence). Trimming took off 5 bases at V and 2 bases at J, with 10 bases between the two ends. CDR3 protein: CASSTEGPGNTIYF. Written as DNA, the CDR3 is TGTGCCAGCAGTACGGAGGGCCCTGGAAACACCATATATTTT.

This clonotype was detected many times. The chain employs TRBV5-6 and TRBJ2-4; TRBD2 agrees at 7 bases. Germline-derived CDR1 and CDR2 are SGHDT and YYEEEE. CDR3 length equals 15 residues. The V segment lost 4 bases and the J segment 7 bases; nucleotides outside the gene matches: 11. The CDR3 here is CASSPRGVRANIQYF. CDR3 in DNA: TGTGCCAGCAGCCCACGGGGGGTGAGGGCGAACATTCAGTACTTC. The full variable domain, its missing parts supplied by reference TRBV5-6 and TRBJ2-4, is DAGVTQSPTHLIKTRGQQVTLRCSPKSGHDTVSWYQQALGQGPQFIFQYYEEEERQRGNFPDRFSGHQFPNYSSELNVNALLLGDSALYLCASSPRGVRANIQYFGAGTRLSVL.

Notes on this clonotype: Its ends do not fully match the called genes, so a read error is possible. The CDR3 sequence is CASRLAGGSSYNSPLRF. The CDR3 DNA reads TGTGCCAGCAGACTAGCAGGCGGGAGCTCCTATAATTCACCCCTCCGCTTT. The V call is TRBV14, the J call TRBJ1-6; D is ambiguous. This CDR3 contains 17 residues. Germline CDR1 is SGHDN and CDR2 is FVKESK.

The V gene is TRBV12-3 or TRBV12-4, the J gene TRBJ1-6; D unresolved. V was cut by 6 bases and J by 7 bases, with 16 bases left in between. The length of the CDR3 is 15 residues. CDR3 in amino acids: CASRIRDNGNSPLHF. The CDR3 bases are TGTGCCAGCAGAATCCGAGACAACGGCAATTCACCCCTCCACTTT.

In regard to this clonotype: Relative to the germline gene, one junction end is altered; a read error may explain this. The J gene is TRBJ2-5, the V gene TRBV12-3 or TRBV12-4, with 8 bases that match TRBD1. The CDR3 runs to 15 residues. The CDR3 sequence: CASSIHANRGETRYF. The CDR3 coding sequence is TGTGCCAGCAGTATACATGCTAACAGGGGGGAGACCCGGTACTTC.

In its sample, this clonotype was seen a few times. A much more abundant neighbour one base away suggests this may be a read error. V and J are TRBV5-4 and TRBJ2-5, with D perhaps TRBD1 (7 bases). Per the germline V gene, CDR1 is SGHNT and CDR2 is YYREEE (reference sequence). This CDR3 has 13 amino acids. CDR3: CASRRGLRETRYF. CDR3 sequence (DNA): TGTGCCAGCAGGAGGGGGCTTCGGGAGACCCGGTACTTC.

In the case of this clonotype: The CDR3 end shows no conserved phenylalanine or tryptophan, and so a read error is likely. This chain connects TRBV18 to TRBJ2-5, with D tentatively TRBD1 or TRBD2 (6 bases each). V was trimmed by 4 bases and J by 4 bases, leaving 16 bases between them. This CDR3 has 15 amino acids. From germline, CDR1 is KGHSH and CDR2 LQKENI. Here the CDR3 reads CASSQLRGRGETQYS. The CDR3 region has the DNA TGTGCCAGCTCACAGCTACGGGGGCGGGGAGAGACCCAGTACTCC.

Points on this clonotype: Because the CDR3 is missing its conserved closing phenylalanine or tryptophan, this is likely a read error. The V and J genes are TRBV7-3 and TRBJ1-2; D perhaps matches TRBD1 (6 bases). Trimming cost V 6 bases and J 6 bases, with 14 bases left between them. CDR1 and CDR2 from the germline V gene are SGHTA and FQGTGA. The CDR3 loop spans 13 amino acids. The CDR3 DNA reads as TGTGCCAGCAGGGGAGGGACATACGATGGCTACACCTTA. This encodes CASRGGTYDGYTL.

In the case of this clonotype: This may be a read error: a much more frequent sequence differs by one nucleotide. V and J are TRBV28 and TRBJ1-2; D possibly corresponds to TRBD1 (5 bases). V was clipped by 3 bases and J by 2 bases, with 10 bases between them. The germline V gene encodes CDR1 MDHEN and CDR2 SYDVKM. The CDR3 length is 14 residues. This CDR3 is CASSLIGANYGYTF. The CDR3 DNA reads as TGTGCCAGCAGTTTGATCGGGGCCAACTATGGCTACACCTTC.

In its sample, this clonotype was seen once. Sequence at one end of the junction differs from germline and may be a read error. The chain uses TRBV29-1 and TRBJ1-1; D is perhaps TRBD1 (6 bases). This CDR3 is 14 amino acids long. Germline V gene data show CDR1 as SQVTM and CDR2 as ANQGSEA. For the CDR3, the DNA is TGTAGCATGGAAGGGGGGCCTAGGGACACCGAAGCTTTCTTT. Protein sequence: CSMEGGPRDTEAFF.